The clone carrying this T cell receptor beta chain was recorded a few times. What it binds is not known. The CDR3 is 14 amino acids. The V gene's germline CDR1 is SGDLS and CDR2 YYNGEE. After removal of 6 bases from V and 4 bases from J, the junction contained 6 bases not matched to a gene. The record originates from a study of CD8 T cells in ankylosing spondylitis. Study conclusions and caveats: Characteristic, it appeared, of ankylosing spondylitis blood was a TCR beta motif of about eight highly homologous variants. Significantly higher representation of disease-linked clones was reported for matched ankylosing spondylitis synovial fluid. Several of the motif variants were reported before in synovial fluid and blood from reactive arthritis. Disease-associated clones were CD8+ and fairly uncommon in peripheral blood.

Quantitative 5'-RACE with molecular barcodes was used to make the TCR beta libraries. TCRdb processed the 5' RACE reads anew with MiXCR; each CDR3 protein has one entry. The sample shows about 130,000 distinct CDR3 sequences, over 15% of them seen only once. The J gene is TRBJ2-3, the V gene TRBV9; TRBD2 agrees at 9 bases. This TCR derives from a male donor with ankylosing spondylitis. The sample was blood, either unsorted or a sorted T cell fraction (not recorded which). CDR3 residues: CASNLAGYSDTQYF. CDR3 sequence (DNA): TGTGCCAGCAACCTAGCGGGATACTCAGATACGCAGTATTTT.